The following is a TCR beta chain sequence with its context. Its antigen is still unknown. This record belongs to a study of cytomegalovirus exposure and HLA in healthy donors. Study-wide points: Information on immune exposure was restricted to one variable (CMV serostatus).

Healthy donors of bone marrow made up the group. 60 Vbeta and 13 Jbeta primers were used in PCR. Profiled with immunoSEQ multiplex PCR; TCRdb holds only in-frame clones, not every one. The table has some 150,000 clones, over 60% seen once. The CDR3 is 12 residues long. Deletions cut 5 bases from V and 3 bases from J, with 7 bases between. Germline V gene lookup returns CDR1 SQVTM and CDR2 ANQGSEA. The specimen sequenced was PBMCs. The sequence was obtained from a female donor in good health and CMV-seropositive. The chain is built from TRBV29-1 and TRBJ2-2; no firm D call. CDR3 region: CSVYYYTGELFF. The CDR3 DNA reads as TGCAGCGTTTACTACTACACCGGGGAGCTGTTTTTT.